The following is a T cell receptor beta chain sequence with its context. No antigen is known for it. The data belong to a study of T cells in women clearing cervical HPV infection. Study conclusions and caveats: Associations may precede or follow infection; HPV-specific or memory T cells were not isolated.

immunoSEQ multiplex PCR used an average of roughly 1,100 ng genomic DNA. This table comes from immunoSEQ multiplex PCR, and its TCRdb copy is limited to in-frame clones, with some not included. There are roughly 18,000 clones in the sample, with under 15% held by the top ten. Sequencing was done on a sample of blood buffy coat. This TCR was sampled from a woman between 18 and 70 years old with a cervical HPV16 infection that either progressed to CIN3+ or cleared (not recorded which).

CDR3 in amino acids: CSAPRPGHANTEAFF. The CDR3 bases that were read are TGCAGCGCCCCGCGGCCGGGACACGCGAACACTGAA. The V call is TRBV29-1, the J call TRBJ1-1, with D perhaps matching TRBD1 (6 bases). The observed sequence ends 3 residues before the CDR3 terminus, with the missing tail filled in from the germline J gene. Germline V CDR1 and CDR2: SQVTM, ANQGSEA. There are 15 residues in the CDR3. Trimming took off 7 bases at V and 1 base at J, with 19 bases between the two ends.